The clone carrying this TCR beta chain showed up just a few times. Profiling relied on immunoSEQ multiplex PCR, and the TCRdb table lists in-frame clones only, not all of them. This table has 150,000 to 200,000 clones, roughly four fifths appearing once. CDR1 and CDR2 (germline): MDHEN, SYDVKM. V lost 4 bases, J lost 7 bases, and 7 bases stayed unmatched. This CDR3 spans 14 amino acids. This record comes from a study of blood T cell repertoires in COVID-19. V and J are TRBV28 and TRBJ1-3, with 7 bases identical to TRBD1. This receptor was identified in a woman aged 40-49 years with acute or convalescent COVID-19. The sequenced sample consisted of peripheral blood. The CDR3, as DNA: TGTGCCAGCAGTTCCGGGACAGATAGCAACACCATATATTTT. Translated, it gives CASSSGTDSNTIYF. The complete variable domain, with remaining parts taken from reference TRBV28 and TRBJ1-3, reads DVKVTQSSRYLVKRTGEKVFLECVQDMDHENMFWYRQDPGLGLRLIYFSYDVKMKEKGDIPEGYSVSREKKERFSLILESASTNQTSMYLCASSSGTDSNTIYFGEGSWLTVV.